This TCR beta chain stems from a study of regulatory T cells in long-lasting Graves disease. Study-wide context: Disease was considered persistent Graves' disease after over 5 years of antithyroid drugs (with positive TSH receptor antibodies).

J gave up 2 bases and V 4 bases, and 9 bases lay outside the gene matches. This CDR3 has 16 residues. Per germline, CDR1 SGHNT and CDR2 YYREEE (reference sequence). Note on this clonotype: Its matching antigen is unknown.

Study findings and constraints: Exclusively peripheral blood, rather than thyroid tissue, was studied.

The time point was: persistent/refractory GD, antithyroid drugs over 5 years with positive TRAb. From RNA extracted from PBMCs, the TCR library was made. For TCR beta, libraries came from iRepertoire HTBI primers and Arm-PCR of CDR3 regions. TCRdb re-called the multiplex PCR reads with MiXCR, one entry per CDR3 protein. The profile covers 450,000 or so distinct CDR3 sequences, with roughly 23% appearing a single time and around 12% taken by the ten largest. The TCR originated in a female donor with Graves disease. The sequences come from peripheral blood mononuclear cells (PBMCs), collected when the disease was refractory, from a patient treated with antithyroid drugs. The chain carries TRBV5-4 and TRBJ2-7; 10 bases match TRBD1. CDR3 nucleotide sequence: TGTGCCAGCAGCAAACCACCGGGACAGGGGACCTACGAGCAGTACTTC. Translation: CASSKPPGQGTYEQYF.